The clone carrying this TCR beta chain has only a few counts. Its antigen is not identified. Survey-level resolution applied to immunoSEQ assay v3.0. Repertoires were generated with immunoSEQ multiplex PCR, while TCRdb's copy carries only in-frame clones and drops some. The table records around 15,000 clones, approximately 84% of them present only once. The sample comes from a study of long-term antiretroviral therapy in people with HIV. Overall study results and limits: Repertoires from HIV showed CDR3 length ranges narrower than those of controls.

The V end lost 4 bases, the J end lost 6 bases, and 16 bases lay between the germline ends. Germline CDR1 SGHVS, CDR2 FQNEAQ. There are 15 residues in the CDR3. The specimen was unsorted PBMCs, collected 0.5 years after starting antiretroviral therapy. This clonotype originated in a woman aged 40 to 55 with HIV. V and J are TRBV7-8 and TRBJ1-5; tentatively, D is TRBD1 (6 bases). The CDR3 reads CASSSGQISLQPQHF. In nucleotides, the CDR3 is TGTGCCAGCAGCTCCGGACAGATTTCGCTTCAGCCCCAGCATTTT.